The next 4 T cell receptor beta chains were all read from a single sample in a study of PD-L1 blockade in urothelial cancer. Only in-frame clones appear in the TCRdb table, and some are missing; sequencing was by immunoSEQ multiplex PCR. The sample lists over 100,000 clones; roughly 90% were seen once. Time point given: peripheral blood 6 weeks after treatment start. Source: PBMCs, taken around atezolizumab (anti-PD-L1) treatment. These receptors were collected from a man between 60 and 75 years old with urothelial cancer.

This chain connects TRBV7-2 to TRBJ1-2; D gene uncertain. The CDR3 is 15 amino acids. V was cut by 2 bases and J by 6 bases, with 16 bases left in between. Per germline, CDR1 SGHTA and CDR2 FQGNSA. As DNA, the CDR3 is TGTGCCAGCAGCTTAAATACAGCCCCAGTTAATGGCTACACCTTC. This sequence encodes CASSLNTAPVNGYTF.

The chain couples TRBV7-9 to TRBJ1-3; possible D gene TRBD1, 5 bases. The CDR3 covers 16 residues. Trimming stripped 4 bases from V and 4 bases from J, with 17 bases between. CDR1 is SEHNR, CDR2 FQNEAQ, per germline (reference sequence). The CDR3 bases are TGTGCCAGCAGCTCCCCCGCGGGGACGGGCGGAAACACCATATATTTT. Translated: CASSSPAGTGGNTIYF.

The chain carries TRBV5-1 and TRBJ1-1; maybe TRBD1 (5 bases). Trimming left V 4 bases short and J 0 bases short, with 13 bases between. The CDR3 sequence is 15 residues long. The germline gives CDR1 SGHRS, CDR2 YFSETQ. CDR3 in amino acids: CASSPPDRMNTEAFF. CDR3 coding DNA: TGCGCCAGCAGCCCCCCTGACAGAATGAACACTGAAGCTTTCTTT.

The chain is built from TRBV4-1 and TRBJ2-5; 7 bases agree with TRBD2. V was pared by 0 bases and J by 1 base, with 2 bases of the junction left unmatched. The CDR3 loop spans 15 amino acids. Germline CDR1 reads MGHRA; CDR2 reads YSYEKL. The CDR3 DNA reads as TGCGCCAGCAGCCAAGATTGGGGGGGCCAAGAGACCCAGTACTTC. It codes for CASSQDWGGQETQYF.